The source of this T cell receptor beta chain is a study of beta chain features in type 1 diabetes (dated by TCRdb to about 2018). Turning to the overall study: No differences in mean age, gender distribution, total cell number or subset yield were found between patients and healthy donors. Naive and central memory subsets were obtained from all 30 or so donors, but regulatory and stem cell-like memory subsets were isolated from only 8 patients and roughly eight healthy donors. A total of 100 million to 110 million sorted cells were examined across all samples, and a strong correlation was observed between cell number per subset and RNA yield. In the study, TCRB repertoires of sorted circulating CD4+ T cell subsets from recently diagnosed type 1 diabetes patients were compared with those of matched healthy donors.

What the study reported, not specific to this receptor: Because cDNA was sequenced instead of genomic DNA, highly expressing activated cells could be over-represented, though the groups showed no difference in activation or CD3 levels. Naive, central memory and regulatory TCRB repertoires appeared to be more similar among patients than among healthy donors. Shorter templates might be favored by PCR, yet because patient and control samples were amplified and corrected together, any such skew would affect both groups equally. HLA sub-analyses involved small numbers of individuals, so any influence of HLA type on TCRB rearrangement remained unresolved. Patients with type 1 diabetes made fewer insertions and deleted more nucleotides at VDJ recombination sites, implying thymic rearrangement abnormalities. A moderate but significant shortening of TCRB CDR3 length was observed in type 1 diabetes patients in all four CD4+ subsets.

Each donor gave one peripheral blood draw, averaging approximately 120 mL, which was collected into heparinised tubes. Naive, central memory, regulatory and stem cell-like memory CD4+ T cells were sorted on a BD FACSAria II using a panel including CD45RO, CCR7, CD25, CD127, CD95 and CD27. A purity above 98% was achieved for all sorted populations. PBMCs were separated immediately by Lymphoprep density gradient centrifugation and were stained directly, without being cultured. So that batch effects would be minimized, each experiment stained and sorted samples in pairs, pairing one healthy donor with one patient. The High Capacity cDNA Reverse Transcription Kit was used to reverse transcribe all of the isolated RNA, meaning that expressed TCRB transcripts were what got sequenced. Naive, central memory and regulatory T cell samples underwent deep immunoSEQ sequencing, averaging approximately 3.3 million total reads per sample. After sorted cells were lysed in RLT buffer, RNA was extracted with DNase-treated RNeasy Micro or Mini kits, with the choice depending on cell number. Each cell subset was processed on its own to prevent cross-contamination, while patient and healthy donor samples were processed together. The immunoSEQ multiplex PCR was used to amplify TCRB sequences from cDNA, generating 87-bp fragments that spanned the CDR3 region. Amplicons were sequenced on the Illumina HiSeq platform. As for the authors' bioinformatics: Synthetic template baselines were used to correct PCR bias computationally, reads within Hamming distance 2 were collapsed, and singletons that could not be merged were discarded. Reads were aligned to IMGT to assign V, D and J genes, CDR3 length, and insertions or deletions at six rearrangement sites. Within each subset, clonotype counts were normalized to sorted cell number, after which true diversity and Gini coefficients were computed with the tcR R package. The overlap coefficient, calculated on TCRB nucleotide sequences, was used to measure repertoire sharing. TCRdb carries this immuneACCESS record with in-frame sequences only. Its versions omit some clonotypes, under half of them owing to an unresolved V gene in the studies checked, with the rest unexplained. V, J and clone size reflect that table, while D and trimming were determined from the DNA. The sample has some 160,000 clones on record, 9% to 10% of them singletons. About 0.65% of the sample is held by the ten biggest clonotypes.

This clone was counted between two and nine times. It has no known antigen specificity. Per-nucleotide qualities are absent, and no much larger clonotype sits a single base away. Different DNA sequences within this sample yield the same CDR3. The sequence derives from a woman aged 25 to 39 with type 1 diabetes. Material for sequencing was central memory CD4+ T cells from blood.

The sequence in DNA is TGTGCCAGCAGCTTGACAGGGGGCTCCTACGAGCAGTACTTC. It specifies CASSLTGGSYEQYF. This receptor chain uses TRBV7-8 and TRBJ2-7, with 9 bases aligning to TRBD1. The germline V gene gives CDR1 as SGHVS and CDR2 as FQNEAQ. The germline V end is reduced by 3 bases and the J end by 0 bases; junction bases left unmatched: 0. From cysteine to phenylalanine, the CDR3 is 14 amino acids long. Only the CDR3 part of the read is kept: 42 bases, read in frame from the first base.